The 2 T cell receptor beta chains in this list originate from one sample, sequenced in a study of identical twins. One entry per CDR3 protein, called by TCRdb with MiXCR from the 5' RACE reads. Seen here are around 470,000 distinct CDR3 sequences, 14% observed once, and the top ten hold about 0.54%. These records were also assigned to another study, of yellow fever vaccine responses in identical twins.

The sequenced sample was CD4+ T cells sorted from blood. Receptor source: a woman aged 18-35 years in good health.

The CDR3 coding sequence is TGTGCCAGCAGTTTATCAGGGAAGTTCGGTCAGCCCCAGCATTTT. Its translation: CASSLSGKFGQPQHF. V and J are TRBV12-3 or TRBV12-4 and TRBJ1-5, with D perhaps matching TRBD1 (5 bases). Between the trimmed V and J ends, which lost 2 bases and 6 bases, there was a span of 14 bases. The CDR3 totals 15 residues.

This clonotype occurred many times. The chain combines TRBV5-1 with TRBJ2-1; TRBD2 matches 9 bases. Germline trimming cut 0 bases from V and 0 bases from J; bases unmatched to any gene: 7. Germline V lookup: CDR1 SGHRS, CDR2 YFSETQ. There are 18 residues in the CDR3. CDR3 loop: CASSLGGLAGSSYNEQFF. The CDR3, as DNA: TGCGCCAGCAGCTTGGGGGGCCTAGCGGGGAGCTCCTACAATGAGCAGTTCTTC.